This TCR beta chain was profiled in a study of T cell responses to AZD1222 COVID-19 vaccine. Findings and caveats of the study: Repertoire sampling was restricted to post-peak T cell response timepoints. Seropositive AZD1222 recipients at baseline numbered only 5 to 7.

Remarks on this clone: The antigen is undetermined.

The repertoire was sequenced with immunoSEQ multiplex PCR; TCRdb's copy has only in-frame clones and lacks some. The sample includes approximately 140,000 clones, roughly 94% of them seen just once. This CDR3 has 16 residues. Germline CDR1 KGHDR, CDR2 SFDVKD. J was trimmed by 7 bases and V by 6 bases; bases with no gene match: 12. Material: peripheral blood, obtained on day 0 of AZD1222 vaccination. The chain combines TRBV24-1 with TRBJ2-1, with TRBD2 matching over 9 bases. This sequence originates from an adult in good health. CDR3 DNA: TGTGCCACCAGTCCTTTGGGTAGCGGGGGAAATAATGAGCAGTTCTTC. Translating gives CATSPLGSGGNNEQFF.